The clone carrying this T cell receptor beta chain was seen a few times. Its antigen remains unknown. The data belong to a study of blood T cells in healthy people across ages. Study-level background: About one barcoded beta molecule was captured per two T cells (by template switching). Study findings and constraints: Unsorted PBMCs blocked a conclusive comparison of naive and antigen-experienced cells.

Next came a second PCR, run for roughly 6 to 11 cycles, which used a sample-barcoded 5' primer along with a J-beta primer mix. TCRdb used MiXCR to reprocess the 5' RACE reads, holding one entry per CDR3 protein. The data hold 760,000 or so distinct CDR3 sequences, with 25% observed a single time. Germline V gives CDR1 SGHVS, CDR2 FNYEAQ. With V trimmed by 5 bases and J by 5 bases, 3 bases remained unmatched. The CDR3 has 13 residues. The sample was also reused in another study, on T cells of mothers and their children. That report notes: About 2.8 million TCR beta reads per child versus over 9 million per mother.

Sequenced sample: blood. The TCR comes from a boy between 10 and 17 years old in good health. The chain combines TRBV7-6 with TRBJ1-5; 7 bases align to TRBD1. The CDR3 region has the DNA TGTGCCAGCAGCGCCGGGACAGATCAGCCCCAGCATTTT. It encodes CASSAGTDQPQHF.